This entry lists 3 T cell receptor beta chains sequenced from one sample in a study of shared clonotypes between healthy human individuals. Sequenced by immunoSEQ multiplex PCR; TCRdb stores in-frame clones only, minus some. The data contain under 600,000 clones, 90% to 96% of them seen just once; the ten biggest clones take up 0.05% to 0.07%. The sample taken for sequencing was naive CD4+ T cells sorted from blood. Subset specified: CD45RA+ positively selected. The receptors were gathered from a young woman in good health.

The CDR3 DNA sequence: TGTGCCAGCAGTTCCTTGACCGACAGGGGCGGCGAGCAGTACTTC. Its protein product is CASSSLTDRGGEQYF. The rearrangement links TRBV28 to TRBJ2-7; the match to TRBD1 covers 8 bases. V lost 4 bases and J lost 6; bases outside the gene matches: 11. This CDR3 spans 15 amino acids. Germline CDR1 reads MDHEN; CDR2 reads SYDVKM.

V gene TRBV4-1 combines with J gene TRBJ1-1, with a weak D call TRBD1 (6 bases). The CDR3 has 16 residues. CDR1 MGHRA and CDR2 YSYEKL come from the germline V gene. Trimming shortened V by 1 base and J by 6 bases, and 18 bases separated the two germline ends. The CDR3 coding sequence is TGCGCCAGCAGCCAAGTCAGCAGGGGCGTTGGCGCTGAAGCTTTCTTT. Translation gives CASSQVSRGVGAEAFF.

This clone has a single count. The chain recombines TRBV10-3 with TRBJ2-7; D gene unclear. The germline gives CDR1 ENHRY, CDR2 SYGVKD. V dropped 0 bases and J dropped 3 bases, with 6 bases sitting between them. CDR3 length equals 13 residues. CDR3 region: CAISESAHYEQYF. CDR3 in DNA: TGTGCCATCAGTGAGTCAGCCCACTACGAGCAGTACTTC.